The sequence of this T cell receptor (beta chain) was determined in a study of regulatory and conventional T cells in RAG deficiency. Genomic DNA came from blood conventional CD4+ T cells gated CD25-low CD127-high. CDR3 length: 17 residues. V lost 4 bases to trimming and J lost 6 bases; unmatched junction nucleotides: 13. The germline CDR1 and CDR2 sequences are SGHRS and YFSETQ. TCRdb's table, derived via immunoSEQ multiplex PCR, lists solely in-frame clones and lacks some. Of over 9,500 clones in the sample, approximately 93% were seen once. These same records also appear under a second study, on regulatory T cells. That source adds: The primer mix had 52 TRBV and 13 TRBJ primers.

Sequencing used CD4+ effector T cells sorted from blood. This sequence joins TRBV5-1 and TRBJ1-6; TRBD1 aligns across 7 bases. This receptor was obtained from a human donor in good health. The CDR3 DNA sequence: TGCGCCAGCAGCGGCCCAACAGGGGTGGACGGTAATTCACCCCTCCACTTT. Protein sequence: CASSGPTGVDGNSPLHF.